Listed below are T cell receptor beta chains from one sample, sequenced in a study of chemoradiotherapy in HPV16-positive cancers. Assay used: immunoSEQ multiplex PCR; TCRdb lists only in-frame clones, some missing. Of about 24,000 clones in the sample, approximately 94% were seen once. Sample acquisition took place from a patient who underwent chemoradiotherapy. All receptors come from a human donor with HPV-associated anogenital cancer. CDR3s include the opening cysteine and the closing phenylalanine or tryptophan. D genes are given only for firm matches. The size of a clone is reported for some rows only, either as once, few or many, or as a class for expanded clones.

d_call	clone_size	v_call	j_call	cdr3_aa	cdr3_nt
TRBD1	-	TRBV7-9	TRBJ2-7	CASSLGFGPGQGTYEQYF	TGTGCCAGCAGCTTAGGTTTCGGGCCGGGACAGGGGACCTACGAGCAGTACTTC
-	-	TRBV29-1	TRBJ1-1	CSVGASMNTEAFF	TGCAGCGTTGGGGCAAGCATGAACACTGAAGCTTTCTTT
-	-	TRBV18	TRBJ1-1	CASSPHSKDTEAFF	TGTGCCAGCTCCCCTCACTCCAAGGACACTGAAGCTTTCTTT
TRBD2	-	TRBV6-5	TRBJ2-7	CASSYFGGGTYEQYF	TGTGCCAGCAGTTACTTCGGCGGGGGGACCTACGAGCAGTACTTC
-	-	TRBV7-8	TRBJ1-3	CASSLWGPDSGNTIYF	TGTGCCAGCAGCTTATGGGGACCTGACTCTGGAAACACCATATATTTT
-	-	TRBV9	TRBJ2-2	CASSVGTTNTGELFF	TGTGCCAGCAGCGTAGGGACAACCAACACCGGGGAGCTGTTTTTT
-	-	TRBV7-9	TRBJ2-3	CASSLGLGKITDTQYF	TGTGCCAGCAGCTTAGGATTGGGGAAGATCACAGATACGCAGTATTTT
-	-	TRBV21-1	TRBJ2-5	CASSDRGEETQYF	TGTGCCAGCAGTGACAGGGGGGAAGAGACCCAGTACTTC
TRBD1	once	TRBV29-1	TRBJ2-7	CSIPGQAGEQYF	TGCAGCATTCCGGGACAGGCCGGGGAGCAGTACTTC
TRBD2	-	TRBV5-1	TRBJ2-2	CASSLVQRGADTGELFF	TGCGCCAGCAGCTTGGTCCAGCGGGGGGCGGACACCGGGGAGCTGTTTTTT
TRBD2	-	TRBV14	TRBJ2-1	CASSQVALAGPGNEQFF	TGTGCCAGCAGCCAAGTTGCCCTAGCGGGACCGGGCAATGAGCAGTTCTTC
TRBD1	-	TRBV7-8	TRBJ1-5	CASIEQGWRTSNQPQHF	TGTGCCAGCATAGAACAGGGGTGGCGGACTAGCAATCAGCCCCAGCATTTT
-	-	TRBV4-3	TRBJ1-1	CASSPQAAWKNTEAFF	TGCGCCAGCAGCCCCCAAGCGGCGTGGAAAAACACTGAAGCTTTCTTT
-	-	TRBV9	TRBJ1-2	CASSPDQGRQQQGRYYGYTF	TGTGCCAGCAGCCCCGACCAAGGGCGACAACAGCAGGGGCGCTACTATGGCTACACCTTC
-	-	TRBV9	TRBJ2-2	CASSPGTLWELFF	TGTGCCAGCAGCCCCGGGACATTGTGGGAGCTGTTTTTT
-	-	TRBV4-1	TRBJ1-5	CASSQTGYSNQPQHF	TGCGCCAGCAGCCAAACAGGTTATAGCAATCAGCCCCAGCATTTT
-	-	TRBV2	TRBJ1-5	CASSDGDNYSNQPQHF	TGTGCCAGCAGTGACGGGGACAACTATAGCAATCAGCCCCAGCATTTT
TRBD1	-	TRBV9	TRBJ2-2	CASSAGTGETGELFF	TGTGCCAGCAGCGCTGGGACAGGGGAAACCGGGGAGCTGTTTTTT
TRBD1	-	TRBV10-2	TRBJ1-1	CASRPTGETEAFF	TGCGCCAGCAGACCGACAGGGGAAACTGAAGCTTTCTTT
-	-	TRBV7-2	TRBJ2-4	CASSPRIGSLAKNIQYF	TGTGCCAGCAGCCCCCGTATTGGGTCGTTAGCCAAAAACATTCAGTACTTC
TRBD1	-	TRBV4-3	TRBJ2-7	CASSQDRDRTSEQYF	TGCGCCAGCAGCCAAGATAGGGACAGGACGAGCGAGCAGTACTTC
-	once	TRBV5-4	TRBJ2-3	CASSLDSDTQYF	TGTGCCAGCAGCTTGGATAGCGATACGCAGTATTTT
-	-	TRBV28	TRBJ2-3	CASSLLATDTQYF	TGTGCCAGCAGTTTACTAGCAACAGATACGCAGTATTTT
-	-	TRBV7-8	TRBJ1-6	CASSILQGGDSPLHF	TGTGCCAGCAGCATTTTGCAGGGTGGCGATTCACCCCTCCACTTT
-	-	TRBV7-2	TRBJ1-2	CASSRDRSYGYTF	TGTGCCAGCAGCCGCGACAGAAGCTATGGCTACACCTTC
-	-	TRBV7-3	TRBJ2-2	CASSVFGGPAGELFF	TGTGCCAGCAGCGTCTTCGGGGGGCCGGCCGGGGAGCTGTTTTTT
-	-	TRBV4-3	TRBJ2-2	CASSQDLEHTGELFF	TGCGCCAGCAGCCAAGATTTGGAGCACACCGGGGAGCTGTTTTTT
-	-	TRBV10-3	TRBJ2-1	CAISEDSHYNEQFF	TGTGCCATCAGTGAGGACAGTCACTACAATGAGCAGTTCTTC
-	-	TRBV6-1	TRBJ2-7	CASSESSRGTYEQYF	TGTGCCAGCAGTGAAAGTAGTAGGGGGACCTACGAGCAGTACTTC
TRBD1	-	TRBV5-6	TRBJ2-7	CASSPTINRGEQYF	TGTGCCAGCAGCCCGACCATTAACAGGGGCGAGCAGTACTTC
-	-	TRBV6-1	TRBJ1-2	CASSEAGLDYGYTF	TGTGCCAGCAGTGAAGCGGGGCTCGACTATGGCTACACCTTC
-	-	TRBV28	TRBJ1-3	CASSMDRRSGNTIYF	TGTGCCAGCAGTATGGACAGACGCTCTGGAAACACCATATATTTT
TRBD1	-	TRBV4-1	TRBJ2-7	CASSQDDREQYEQYF	TGCGCCAGCAGCCAAGATGACAGGGAGCAATACGAGCAGTACTTC
TRBD2	-	TRBV18	TRBJ2-3	CASSPPVTSGGSTDTQYF	TGTGCCAGCTCACCCCCAGTGACTAGCGGGGGTAGCACAGATACGCAGTATTTT
-	-	TRBV20-1	TRBJ1-1	CSARQLFEAFF	TGCAGTGCCCGACAGTTATTCGAAGCTTTCTTT
TRBD2	-	TRBV7-9	TRBJ2-7	CASSPGLAGGSYEQYF	TGTGCCAGCAGCCCCGGACTAGCGGGAGGGTCCTACGAGCAGTACTTC
TRBD2	-	TRBV7-7	TRBJ2-5	CASSLGLAGAETQYF	TGTGCCAGCAGCTTGGGACTAGCGGGAGCAGAGACCCAGTACTTC
-	once	TRBV19	TRBJ1-5	CASRYDSAPNQPQHF	TGTGCCAGTCGCTACGACAGCGCCCCCAATCAGCCCCAGCATTTT
TRBD1	-	TRBV19	TRBJ1-5	CASRTGFNQPQHF	TGTGCCAGCAGGACAGGGTTTAATCAGCCCCAGCATTTT
-	-	TRBV7-3	TRBJ1-1	CASSLDSNTEAFF	TGTGCCAGCAGCTTAGACAGTAACACTGAAGCTTTCTTT
TRBD1	-	TRBV5-1	TRBJ2-7	CASSLGWRTGTYEQYF	TGCGCCAGCAGCTTGGGTTGGCGGACAGGGACCTACGAGCAGTACTTC
TRBD1	-	TRBV2	TRBJ2-3	CASSGTGSDTQYF	TGTGCCAGCAGTGGGACAGGGTCAGATACGCAGTATTTT